This T cell receptor beta chain was identified during a study of cytomegalovirus exposure and HLA in healthy donors. The PCR employed 60 Vbeta primers together with 13 Jbeta primers. Produced via immunoSEQ multiplex PCR; TCRdb's table is partial and in-frame only. Listed are about 67,000 clones; approximately 4.5% falls within the top ten. Germline V lookup: CDR1 SGDLS, CDR2 YYNGEE. V lost 8 bases to trimming and J lost 2 bases; unmatched junction nucleotides: 8. The length of the CDR3 is 15 residues. The TCR originated in a woman aged 40 to 50 in good health and CMV-seropositive. Sequenced: PBMCs. The rearrangement links TRBV9 to TRBJ2-3, with 10 bases matching TRBD2. The CDR3 here is CASSRSGGVTDTQYF. CDR3 bases: TGTGCCAGTTCCCGGAGCGGGGGGGTCACAGATACGCAGTATTTT.